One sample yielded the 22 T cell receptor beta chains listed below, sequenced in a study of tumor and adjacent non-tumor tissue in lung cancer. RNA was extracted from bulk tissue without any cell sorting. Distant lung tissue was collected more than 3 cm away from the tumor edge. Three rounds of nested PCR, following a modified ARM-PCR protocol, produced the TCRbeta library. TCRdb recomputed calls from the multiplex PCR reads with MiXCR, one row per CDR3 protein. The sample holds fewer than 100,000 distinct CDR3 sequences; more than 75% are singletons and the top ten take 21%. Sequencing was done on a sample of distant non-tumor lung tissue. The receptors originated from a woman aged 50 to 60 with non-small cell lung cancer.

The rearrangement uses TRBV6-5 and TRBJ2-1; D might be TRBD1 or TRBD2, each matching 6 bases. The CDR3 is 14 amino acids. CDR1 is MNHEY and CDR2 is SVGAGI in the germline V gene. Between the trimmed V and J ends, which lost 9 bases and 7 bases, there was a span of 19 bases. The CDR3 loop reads CARRRPGAGNEQFF. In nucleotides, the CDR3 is TGTGCCAGAAGGAGACCGGGGGCGGGTAATGAGCAGTTCTTC.

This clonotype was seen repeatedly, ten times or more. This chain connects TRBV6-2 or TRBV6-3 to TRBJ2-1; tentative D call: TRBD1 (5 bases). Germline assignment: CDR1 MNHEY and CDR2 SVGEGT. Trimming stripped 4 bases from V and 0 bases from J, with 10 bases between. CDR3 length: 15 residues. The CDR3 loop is CASSSAGPSYNEQFF. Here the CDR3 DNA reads TGTGCCAGCAGTTCCGCAGGGCCCTCCTACAATGAGCAGTTCTTC.

The CDR3 sequence is CATSRARHGDQPQHF. As DNA, the CDR3 is TGTGCCACCAGCAGAGCTCGACATGGGGATCAGCCCCAGCATTTT. The rearrangement links TRBV15 to TRBJ1-5; D is ambiguous. Trimming stripped 1 base from V and 5 bases from J, with 12 bases between. The CDR3 is made up of 15 amino acids. Per germline, CDR1 LNHNV and CDR2 YYDKDF (reference sequence). Based on the CDR3 plus reference TRBV15 and TRBJ1-5, the full variable domain is DAMVIQNPRYQVTQFGKPVTLSCSQTLNHNVMYWYQQKSSQAPKLLFHYYDKDFNNEADTPDNFQSRRPNTSFCFLDIRSPGLGDTAMYLCATSRARHGDQPQHFGDGTRLSIL.

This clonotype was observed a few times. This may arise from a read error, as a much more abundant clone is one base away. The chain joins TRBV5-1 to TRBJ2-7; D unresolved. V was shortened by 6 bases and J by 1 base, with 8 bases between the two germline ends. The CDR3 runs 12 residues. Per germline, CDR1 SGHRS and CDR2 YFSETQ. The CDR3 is CASNNLSYEQYF. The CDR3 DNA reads TGCGCCAGCAACAACCTTTCCTACGAGCAGTACTTC. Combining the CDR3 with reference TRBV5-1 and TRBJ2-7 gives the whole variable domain KAGVTQTPRYLIKTRGQQVTLSCSPISGHRSVSWYQQTPGQGLQFLFEYFSETQRNKGNFPGRFSGRQFSNSRSEMNVSTLELGDSALYLCASNNLSYEQYFGPGTRLTVT.

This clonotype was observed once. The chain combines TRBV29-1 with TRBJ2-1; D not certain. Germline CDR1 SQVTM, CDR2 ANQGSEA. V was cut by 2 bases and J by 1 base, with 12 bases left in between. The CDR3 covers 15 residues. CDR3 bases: TGCAGCGTTGAAATCCCGGAGCAATCCTACAATGAGCAGTTCTTC. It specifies CSVEIPEQSYNEQFF.

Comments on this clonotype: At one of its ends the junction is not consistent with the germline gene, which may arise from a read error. The CDR3 reads CAISTGTVCTYEQYF. The CDR3 bases are TGTGCCATCAGCACCGGGACAGTGTGCACTTACGAGCAGTACTTC. This chain connects TRBV11-2 to TRBJ2-7; TRBD1 agrees at 7 bases. The CDR3 sequence is 15 residues long. The germline CDR1 and CDR2 sequences are SGHAT and FQNNGV.

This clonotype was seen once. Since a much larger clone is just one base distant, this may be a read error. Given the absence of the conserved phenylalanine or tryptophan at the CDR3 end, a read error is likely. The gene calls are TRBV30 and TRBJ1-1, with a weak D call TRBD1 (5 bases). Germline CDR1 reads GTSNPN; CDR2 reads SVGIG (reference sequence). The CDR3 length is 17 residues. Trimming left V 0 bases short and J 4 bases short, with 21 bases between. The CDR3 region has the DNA TGTGCCTGGAGTGTAGGGGTCTTGAGTCTCACTACCACTGAAGCTTTCCTT. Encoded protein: CAWSVGVLSLTTTEAFL.

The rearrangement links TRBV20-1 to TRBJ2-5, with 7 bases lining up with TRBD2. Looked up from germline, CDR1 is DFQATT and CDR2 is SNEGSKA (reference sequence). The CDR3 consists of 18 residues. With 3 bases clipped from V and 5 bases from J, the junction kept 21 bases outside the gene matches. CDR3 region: CSASVTGGAGHPHETQYF. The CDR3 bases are TGCAGTGCTAGTGTTACGGGGGGAGCAGGCCACCCCCACGAGACCCAGTACTTC.

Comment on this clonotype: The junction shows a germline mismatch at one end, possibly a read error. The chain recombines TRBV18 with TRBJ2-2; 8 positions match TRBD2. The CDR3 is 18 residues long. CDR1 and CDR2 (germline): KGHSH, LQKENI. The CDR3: CANSPGGTSGSRPGELFF. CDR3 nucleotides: TGTGCCAACTCACCCGGCGGGACCAGCGGGAGTCGTCCAGGGGAGCTGTTTTTT.

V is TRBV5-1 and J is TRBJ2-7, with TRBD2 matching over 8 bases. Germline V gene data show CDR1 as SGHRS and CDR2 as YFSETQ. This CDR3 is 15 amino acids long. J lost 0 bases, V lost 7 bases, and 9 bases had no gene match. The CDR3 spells CASCLAGGVSYEQYF. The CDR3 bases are TGCGCCAGCTGCCTGGCGGGAGGTGTCTCCTACGAGCAGTACTTC.

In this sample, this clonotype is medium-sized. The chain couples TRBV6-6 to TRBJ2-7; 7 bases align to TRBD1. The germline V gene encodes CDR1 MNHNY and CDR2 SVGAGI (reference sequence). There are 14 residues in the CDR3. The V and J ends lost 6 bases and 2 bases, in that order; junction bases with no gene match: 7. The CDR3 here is CASSSRDSTYEQYF. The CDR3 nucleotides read TGTGCCAGCAGCAGCCGGGACAGCACCTACGAGCAGTACTTC.

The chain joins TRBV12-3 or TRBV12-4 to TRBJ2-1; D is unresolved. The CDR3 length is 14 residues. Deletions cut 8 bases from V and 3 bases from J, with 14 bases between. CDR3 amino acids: CASVVTKDYNEQFF. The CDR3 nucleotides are TGTGCCAGCGTGGTGACGAAGGACTACAATGAGCAGTTCTTC.

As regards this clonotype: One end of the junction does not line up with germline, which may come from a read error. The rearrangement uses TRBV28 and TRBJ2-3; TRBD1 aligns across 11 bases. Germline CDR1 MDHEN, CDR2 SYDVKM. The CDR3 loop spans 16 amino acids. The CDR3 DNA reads TGTACCAGCGGCACAATCGGGACAGGGGGTACAGATACGCAGTATTTT. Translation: CTSGTIGTGGTDTQYF. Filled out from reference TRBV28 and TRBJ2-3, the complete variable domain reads DVKVTQSSRYLVKRTGEKVFLECVQDMDHENMFWYRQDPGLGLRLIYFSYDVKMKEKGDIPEGYSVSREKKERFSLILESASTNQTSMYLCTSGTIGTGGTDTQYFGPGTRLTVL.

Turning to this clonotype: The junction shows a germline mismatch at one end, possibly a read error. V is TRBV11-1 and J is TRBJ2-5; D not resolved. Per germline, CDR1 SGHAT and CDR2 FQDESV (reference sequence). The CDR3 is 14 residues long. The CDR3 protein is CANSPGQSVETQYF. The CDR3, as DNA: TGTGCCAACAGCCCGGGTCAGAGCGTAGAGACCCAGTACTTC.

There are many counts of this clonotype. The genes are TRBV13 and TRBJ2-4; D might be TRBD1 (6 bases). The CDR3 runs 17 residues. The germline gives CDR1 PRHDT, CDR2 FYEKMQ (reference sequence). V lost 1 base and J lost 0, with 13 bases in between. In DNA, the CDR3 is TGTGCCAGCAGCTTAGAAACAGGGCCGCTAGCCAAAAACATTCAGTACTTC. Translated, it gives CASSLETGPLAKNIQYF.

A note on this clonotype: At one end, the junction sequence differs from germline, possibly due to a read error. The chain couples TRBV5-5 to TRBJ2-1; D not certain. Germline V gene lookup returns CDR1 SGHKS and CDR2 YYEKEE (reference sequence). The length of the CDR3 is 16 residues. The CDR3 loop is CACSVLWPSLDNEQFF. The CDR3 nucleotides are TGTGCCTGCAGCGTCCTATGGCCCTCCTTGGACAATGAGCAGTTCTTC.

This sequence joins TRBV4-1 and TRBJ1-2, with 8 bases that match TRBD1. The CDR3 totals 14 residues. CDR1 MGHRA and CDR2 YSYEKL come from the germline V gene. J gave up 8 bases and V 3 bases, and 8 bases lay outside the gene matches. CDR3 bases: TGCGCCAGCAGCCAGAATCGGGACAGGTGGGGCTACACCTTC. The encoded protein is CASSQNRDRWGYTF.

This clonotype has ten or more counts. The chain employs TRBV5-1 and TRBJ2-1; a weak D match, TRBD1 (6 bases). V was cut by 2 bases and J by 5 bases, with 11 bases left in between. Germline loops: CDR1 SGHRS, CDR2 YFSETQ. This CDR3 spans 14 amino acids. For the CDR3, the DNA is TGCGCCAGCAGCTTCTACAGGGTCGACAATGAGCAGTTCTTC. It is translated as CASSFYRVDNEQFF.

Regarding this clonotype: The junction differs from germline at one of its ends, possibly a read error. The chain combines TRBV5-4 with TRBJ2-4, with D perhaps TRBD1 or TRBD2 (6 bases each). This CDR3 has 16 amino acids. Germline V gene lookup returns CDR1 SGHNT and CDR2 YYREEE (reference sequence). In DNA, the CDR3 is TGCGCCAGCAGCCGAGACCGGGGGCAGGCCACAAACATTCAGTGCTTC. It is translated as CASSRDRGQATNIQCF.

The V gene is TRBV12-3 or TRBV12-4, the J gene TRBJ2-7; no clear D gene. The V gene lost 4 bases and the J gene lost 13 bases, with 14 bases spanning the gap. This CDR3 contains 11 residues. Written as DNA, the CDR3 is TGTGCCAGCAGTTCCCACTACGAGTACTACTTC. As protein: CASSSHYEYYF.

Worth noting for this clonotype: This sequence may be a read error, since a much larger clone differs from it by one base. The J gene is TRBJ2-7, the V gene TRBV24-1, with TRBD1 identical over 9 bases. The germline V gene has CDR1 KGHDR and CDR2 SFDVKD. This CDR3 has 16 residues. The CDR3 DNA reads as TGTGCCACCATTGATTCCCCGGGACAGGGCGGGTACGAGCAGTACTTC. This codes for CATIDSPGQGGYEQYF.

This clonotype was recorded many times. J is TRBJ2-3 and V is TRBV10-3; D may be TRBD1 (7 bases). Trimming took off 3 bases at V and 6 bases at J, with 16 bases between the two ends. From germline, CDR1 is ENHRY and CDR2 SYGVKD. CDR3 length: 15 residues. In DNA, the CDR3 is TGTGCCATCAGTGAAGGGACAGTGGGGAGGGATACGCAGTATTTT. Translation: CAISEGTVGRDTQYF.